The TCR beta chain described here comes from a study of cytomegalovirus exposure and HLA in healthy donors. Across the study: A later analysis reported the same platform for the 90 to 150 validation repertoires and the approximately 670 first-cohort repertoires.

General study results and limits: Whilst most TCR sequences proved rare, a subset of public TCRs occurred across many donors. Cytomegalovirus status was reportedly diagnosed by the classifier with high specificity and sensitivity.

The protocol was immunoSEQ multiplex PCR, while the TCRdb copy is restricted to in-frame clones and leaves out a portion. The data hold about 240,000 clones, with approximately 83% observed a single time. This clone was recorded a few times. As yet, its antigen is unknown. Trimming removed 0 bases at V and 2 bases at J, with 11 bases between. Germline assignment: CDR1 SGDLS and CDR2 YYNGEE. The CDR3 runs 15 residues. The donors belonged to the approximately 120-subject validation cohort, separate from the roughly 710-subject first cohort. The origin of this receptor is a woman in her thirties in good health and CMV-seropositive. The chain employs TRBV9 and TRBJ1-2, with D possibly being TRBD1 (5 bases). The sequenced sample was PBMCs. The CDR3 protein is CASSVEGHRNYGYTF. In DNA form, the CDR3 reads TGTGCCAGCAGCGTAGAAGGACACCGAAACTATGGCTACACCTTC.